This T cell receptor beta chain appears in the sequencing data of a study of cytomegalovirus exposure and HLA in healthy donors. About the research overall: The Caucasian-associated ancestry cluster contained 81% of the approximately 400 genotyped donors. Study outcomes and limitations: An observed cluster of highly shared sequence variants was recorded as a likely sequencing artifact.

The CDR3 extends over 14 amino acids. V lost 1 base and J 1 base, leaving 8 bases between the germline ends. Germline V CDR1 and CDR2: SGHRS, YFSETQ. In the case of this clone: Antigen specificity is unknown.

Healthy people donating bone marrow made up the donors. PCR involved 60 Vbeta and 13 Jbeta primers. Some clones are missing from TCRdb's copy, which holds only in-frame ones; the method was immunoSEQ multiplex PCR. This sample carries 55,000 to 70,000 clones, 74% of them seen once, and the ten largest clones take around 10%. Specimen: PBMCs. This chain connects TRBV5-1 to TRBJ1-2; possibly TRBD1 for D (6 bases). This TCR was recovered from a woman between 55 and 75 years old in good health and CMV-seropositive. CDR3 DNA sequence: TGCGCCAGCAGCTTGCAGGGACATAACTATGGCTACACCTTC. It encodes CASSLQGHNYGYTF.